Listed below are T cell receptor beta chains from one sample, sequenced in a study of shared clonotypes between healthy human individuals. Clones were sequenced by immunoSEQ multiplex PCR, and TCRdb holds only the in-frame ones, with some missing. The sample lists fewer than 600,000 clones; roughly 80% were seen once. The sample consisted of PBMCs. All receptors derive from a woman aged 40 to 50 in good health. Some clones in this sample may be carry-over from other donors' samples. The CDR3 runs from the conserved cysteine through the conserved F or W. The D gene is left open where the match is weak. Clone size is given for some rows only: seen once, a few or many times, or a class if the clone is expanded.

D	V	size	J	DNA	CDR3
TRBD2	TRBV2	-	TRBJ2-7	TGTGCCAGCAGTGCCGGACTAGCGGGAGGGCCCGAGGAGCAGTACTTC	CASSAGLAGGPEEQYF
TRBD2	TRBV5-4	-	TRBJ2-5	TGTGCCAGCAGCTTGGAAGCGGGGGCAGAGACCCAGTACTTC	CASSLEAGAETQYF
-	TRBV5-6	-	TRBJ2-3	TGTGCCAGCACCCTTTGGCTAGCCCGATTAAGCACAGATACGCAGTATTTT	CASTLWLARLSTDTQYF
-	TRBV30	once	TRBJ2-2	TGTGCCTGGACCGGGAGGGGGCTCCCCGGGGAGCTGTTTTTT	CAWTGRGLPGELFF
-	TRBV19	-	TRBJ1-3	TGTGCCAGTAGTCCCGACACCTCTGGAAACACCATATATTTT	CASSPDTSGNTIYF
-	TRBV7-3	-	TRBJ2-7	TGTGCCAGCAGCTTAGTCGGGGCCTACGAGCAGTACTTC	CASSLVGAYEQYF
-	TRBV5-1	-	TRBJ1-1	TGCGCCAGCAGCGCAACACCCCTTCAGAACACTGAAGCTTTCTTT	CASSATPLQNTEAFF
-	TRBV9	-	TRBJ2-1	TGTGCCAGCAGCGTAGAAAGGTGGACCTACAATGAGCAGTTCTTC	CASSVERWTYNEQFF
-	TRBV30	-	TRBJ2-1	TGTGCCTGTCAAGTGAGGGGATCGGGGAGTGAGCAGTTCTTC	CACQVRGSGSEQFF
TRBD2	TRBV5-6	-	TRBJ2-1	TGTGCCAGCAGCGGGGGACTAGCAGGACACAATGAGCAGTTCTTC	CASSGGLAGHNEQFF
-	TRBV2	-	TRBJ1-2	TGTGCCAGCAGTGAAAACTCCGTCTATGGCTACACCTTC	CASSENSVYGYTF
TRBD1	TRBV11-1	-	TRBJ1-2	TGTGCCAGCAGCGCCAGAACAGGGGGTGGCTACACCTTC	CASSARTGGGYTF
TRBD1	TRBV7-9	-	TRBJ2-1	TGTGCCAGCAGCTTTCGGGACAGCTTTGATGAGCAGTTCTTC	CASSFRDSFDEQFF
-	TRBV7-8	many	TRBJ2-3	TGTGCCAGCAGCTTGAGTGGTCGGGATACGCAGTATTTT	CASSLSGRDTQYF
-	TRBV11-2	-	TRBJ2-7	TGTGCCAGCAGCGCCCGGGACAACTCCTACGAGCAGTACTTC	CASSARDNSYEQYF
-	TRBV29-1	-	TRBJ1-1	TGCAGCGTTGTTAATCCAGGGATGAACACTGAAGCTTTCTTT	CSVVNPGMNTEAFF
TRBD1	TRBV29-1	many	TRBJ1-2	TGCAGCGTTTCCGGGACAGATTATGGCTACACCTTC	CSVSGTDYGYTF
-	TRBV6-1	-	TRBJ2-6	TGTGCCCACAAGGCGATCTCTGGGGCCAACGTCCTGACTTTC	CAHKAISGANVLTF
TRBD1	TRBV27	-	TRBJ2-7	TGTGCCAGCAGTTTAAACCGGGACAGCCACGAGCAGTACTTC	CASSLNRDSHEQYF
-	TRBV11-2	-	TRBJ2-1	TGTGCCAGCAGCTCAGAGGGACGGGGCTCCTACAATGAGCAGTTCTTC	CASSSEGRGSYNEQFF
TRBD1	TRBV5-1	-	TRBJ1-2	TGCGCCAGCACTAAAGACAGGGGTTATGGCTACACCTTC	CASTKDRGYGYTF
TRBD2	TRBV19	-	TRBJ2-7	TGTGCCAGTAGCACTAGCGGGAGGACGTCCTACGAGCAGTACTTC	CASSTSGRTSYEQYF
-	TRBV5-1	once	TRBJ2-1	TGCGCCAGCAGCCAACGACCCGGGACTGCGGATGAGCAGTTCTTC	CASSQRPGTADEQFF
TRBD2	TRBV18	-	TRBJ2-3	TGTGCCAGCTCACCAGGGACTAGCGGGAGTATAGATACGCAGTATTTT	CASSPGTSGSIDTQYF
TRBD1	TRBV6-1	-	TRBJ1-4	TGTGCCAGCAGGACAGGGCCTAATGAAAAACTGTTTTTT	CASRTGPNEKLFF
-	TRBV7-2	-	TRBJ2-3	TGTGCCAGCAGCGCTGCGGGGTATACGCAGTATTTT	CASSAAGYTQYF